This T cell receptor (beta chain) derives from a study of cytomegalovirus exposure and HLA in healthy donors. Points from the study as a whole: Confirmation in vitro established that three CMV-associated chains were specific for CMV antigens. Associated with cytomegalovirus, according to the listing, were around 160 TCR beta chains. Per a later analysis, roughly 17,000 TCR beta sequences showed association with HLA alleles at 0.05 false discovery rate.

PCR was performed using 60 Vbeta and 13 Jbeta primers. Generated by immunoSEQ multiplex PCR, the TCRdb table keeps only in-frame clones and is missing some. The sample lists some 140,000 clones; around 80% were seen once. As regards this clone: The antigen remains unidentified.

This TCR derives from a man aged 25 to 40 in good health and CMV-seropositive. The sample was PBMCs.

The CDR3 here is CASSQGLAGEAYEQYF. The CDR3 DNA follows: TGCGCCAGCAGCCAAGGGCTAGCGGGAGAGGCCTACGAGCAGTACTTC. The J gene is TRBJ2-7, the V gene TRBV4-1; 10 bases are a match to TRBD2. The CDR3 extends over 16 amino acids. The V segment lost 1 base and the J segment 2 bases; nucleotides outside the gene matches: 5. The germline V gene encodes CDR1 MGHRA and CDR2 YSYEKL.